This record concerns one TCR beta chain sequence. Its antigen is currently unknown. Repertoires were generated with immunoSEQ multiplex PCR, while TCRdb's copy carries only in-frame clones and drops some. The sample holds 70,000 to 95,000 clones; more than 70% are singletons and the top ten take roughly 3.8%. The CDR3 is 13 residues long. CDR1 is MNHEY and CDR2 is SVGAGI in the germline V gene. The V end was cut by 5 bases, the J end by 4 bases, with 10 bases between. This sample is part of a study of identifying expanded T cells in peripheral blood. Findings and caveats of the study: Technical replicates showed about 1.2 changed clones; two weeks 15 to 20; four weeks 19.

Sequences were obtained from blood. The clonotype comes from a person aged 18 to 75 in good health. The chain couples TRBV6-5 to TRBJ2-3; D is unclear. CDR3 amino acids: CASSRSYADTQYF. CDR3 in DNA: TGTGCCAGCAGTCGGAGTTATGCAGATACGCAGTATTTT.